Shown below are 25 T cell receptor beta chains from a single sample sequenced in a study of blood T cell repertoires in COVID-19. Profiled with immunoSEQ multiplex PCR; TCRdb holds only in-frame clones, not every one. The sample has around 99,000 clones, 79% seen once. Sequencing input: peripheral blood. The receptors here all came from a woman of 80 years or more with active or convalescent COVID-19.

About this clone itself: Sequence at one end of the junction differs from germline and may be a read error. The chain has TRBV5-1 and TRBJ1-2, with D possibly matching TRBD1 (5 bases). The germline V gene has CDR1 SGHRS and CDR2 YFSETQ. The CDR3 sequence is 14 residues long. The CDR3 DNA reads TGTGCCAGCAGTCGCGACAGATTATTTGATGGCTACACCTTC. This encodes CASSRDRLFDGYTF. Supplemented by reference TRBV5-1 and TRBJ1-2, the full variable domain reads KAGVTQTPRYLIKTRGQQVTLSCSPISGHRSVSWYQQTPGQGLQFLFEYFSETQRNKGNFPGRFSGRQFSNSRSEMNVSTLELGDSALYLCASSRDRLFDGYTFGSGTRLTVV.

The J gene is TRBJ2-1, the V gene TRBV19, with D possibly matching TRBD1 (5 bases). Deletions cut 2 bases from V and 8 bases from J, with 7 bases between. The germline gives CDR1 LNHDA, CDR2 SQIVND (reference sequence). This CDR3 is 12 amino acids long. CDR3 loop: CASSIMGHEQFF. CDR3 nucleotide sequence: TGTGCCAGTAGTATAATGGGGCATGAGCAGTTCTTC. The variable domain in full, with the rest retrieved from reference TRBV19 and TRBJ2-1, is DGGITQSPKYLFRKEGQNVTLSCEQNLNHDAMYWYRQDPGQGLRLIYYSQIVNDFQKGDIAEGYSVSREKKESFPLTVTSAQKNPTAFYLCASSIMGHEQFFGPGTRLTVL.

V gene TRBV9 combines with J gene TRBJ2-5; 7 bases fit TRBD1. Germline CDR1 is SGDLS and CDR2 is YYNGEE. J was trimmed by 1 base and V by 3 bases; bases with no gene match: 3. The CDR3 loop spans 14 amino acids. CDR3 amino acids: CASSAGQTQETQYF. The CDR3 DNA reads as TGTGCCAGCAGCGCGGGACAGACCCAAGAGACCCAGTACTTC.

The CDR3 here is CASSFGGSGEKLFF. CDR3 DNA: TGTGCCAGCAGCTTCGGCGGGTCCGGTGAAAAACTGTTTTTT. V gene TRBV7-2 combines with J gene TRBJ1-4, with D unclear. The CDR3 loop spans 14 amino acids. CDR1 and CDR2 from the germline V gene are SGHTA and FQGNSA. V was clipped by 3 bases and J by 7 bases, with 12 bases between them.

This clone was counted a few times. The rearrangement joins TRBV6-6 to TRBJ2-1, with D possibly matching TRBD2 (5 bases). The CDR3 has 14 residues. V was cut by 4 bases and J by 2 bases, with 9 bases left in between. Germline V CDR1 and CDR2: MNHNY, SVGAGI (reference sequence). In DNA form, the CDR3 reads TGTGCCAGCAGTTGGGGAGTTACCTACAATGAGCAGTTCTTC. This sequence encodes CASSWGVTYNEQFF.

A single count supports this clone. The chain joins TRBV4-3 to TRBJ1-4; 9 bases map to TRBD1. The CDR3 totals 16 residues. J gave up 6 bases and V 0 bases, and 5 bases lay outside the gene matches. Germline V gene sequence: CDR1 LGHNA, CDR2 YSLEER. The CDR3 region is CASSQEPGTGYEKLFF. The CDR3, as DNA: TGCGCCAGCAGCCAAGAGCCCGGGACAGGGTATGAAAAACTGTTTTTT.

This chain connects TRBV28 to TRBJ2-7; D is possibly TRBD1 (6 bases). V was pared by 5 bases and J by 5 bases, with 19 bases between. This CDR3 has 15 residues. The germline V gene encodes CDR1 MDHEN and CDR2 SYDVKM. Here the CDR3 DNA reads TGTGCCAGCAGTCCCCCCGGCAGGGGTGGGGACGAGCAGTACTTC. This codes for CASSPPGRGGDEQYF.

J is TRBJ2-7 and V is TRBV29-1, with 9 bases matching TRBD1. The germline V gene encodes CDR1 SQVTM and CDR2 ANQGSEA. J was trimmed by 4 bases and V by 3 bases; bases with no gene match: 10. There are 15 residues in the CDR3. The CDR3, as DNA: TGCAGCGTTGATCTAGGGACAGGGCTATTTTACGAGCAGTACTTC. Translation gives CSVDLGTGLFYEQYF.

CDR3 bases: TGTGCCAGCAGTTCCCAGGGGGTTGGAAACACCATATATTTT. Its translation: CASSSQGVGNTIYF. The chain has TRBV2 and TRBJ1-3; the match to TRBD1 covers 7 bases. The length of the CDR3 is 14 residues. The germline gives CDR1 SNHLY, CDR2 FYNNEI. With V trimmed by 5 bases and J by 3 bases, 4 bases remained unmatched.

This clone has just a few counts. The V call is TRBV6-5, the J call TRBJ2-7; D might be TRBD1 (6 bases). The CDR3 spans 14 residues. V lost 6 bases to trimming and J lost 0 bases, with 12 bases between them. The germline V gene encodes CDR1 MNHEY and CDR2 SVGAGI. The CDR3 loop reads CASSFRDNSYEQYF. The CDR3 DNA follows: TGTGCCAGCAGCTTCCGGGACAACTCCTACGAGCAGTACTTC.

The chain has TRBV3-1 (or the pseudogene TRBV3-2) and TRBJ2-3; 9 bases align to TRBD1. Germline CDR1 reads LGHDT; CDR2 reads YNNKEL (reference sequence). CDR3 length: 14 amino acids. V was clipped by 5 bases and J by 4 bases; unmatched bases: 4. Here the CDR3 DNA reads TGTGCCAGCAGCATTAGACAGGGGGCAGATACGCAGTATTTT. Its protein is CASSIRQGADTQYF.

This clone was detected only once. V gene TRBV23-1 combines with J gene TRBJ2-7; 8 nucleotides match TRBD1. TRBV23-1 falls under the ORF class, with uncertain function. The V gene end was trimmed by 10 bases and the J gene end by 7 bases; junction bases not matched to a gene: 18. There are 15 residues in the CDR3. CDR3 DNA: TGCGCCACCAGCGTCGGGTGGACAGGGTGGTTTGAGCAGTACTTC. Translating it yields CATSVGWTGWFEQYF.

The chain is built from TRBV2 and TRBJ2-7; no firm D call. The germline V gene has CDR1 SNHLY and CDR2 FYNNEI. The CDR3 runs 11 residues. V was cut by 4 bases and J by 7 bases, with 8 bases left in between. CDR3: CASSGTVEQYF. CDR3 DNA sequence: TGTGCCAGCAGTGGAACGGTTGAGCAGTACTTC. Full variable domain (rest looked up from reference TRBV2 and TRBJ2-7): EPEVTQTPSHQVTQMGQEVILRCVPISNHLYFYWYRQILGQKVEFLVSFYNNEISEKSEIFDDQFSVERPDGSNFTLKIRSTKLEDSAMYFCASSGTVEQYFGPGTRLTVT.

The rearrangement joins TRBV5-1 to TRBJ2-3, with TRBD2 matching over 12 bases. With V trimmed by 5 bases and J by 6 bases, 13 bases remained unmatched. CDR1 and CDR2 from the germline V gene are SGHRS and YFSETQ. The CDR3 is made up of 17 amino acids. CDR3 loop: CASRKGMTSGSSDTQYF. The DNA for the CDR3 is TGCGCCAGCAGAAAAGGCATGACTAGCGGGAGCTCGGATACGCAGTATTTT.

The chain combines TRBV6-2 or TRBV6-3 with TRBJ2-6, with D possibly matching TRBD1 (7 bases). Trimming took off 5 bases at V and 0 bases at J, with 17 bases between the two ends. The CDR3 has 18 amino acids. Germline CDR1 is MNHEY and CDR2 is SVGEGT. The CDR3, as DNA: TGTGCCAGCAGTCAGGGGGGCCGGGTTACCTCTGGGGCCAACGTCCTGACTTTC. Protein product: CASSQGGRVTSGANVLTF.

The rearrangement joins TRBV10-2 to TRBJ1-3, with unresolved D. V was clipped by 3 bases and J by 2 bases, with 11 bases between them. The CDR3 covers 15 residues. The germline V gene encodes CDR1 WSHSY and CDR2 SAAADI. The CDR3 loop is CASSETAGTGNTIYF. The CDR3 nucleotides are TGCGCCAGCAGTGAAACAGCTGGAACTGGAAACACCATATATTTT.

The J gene is TRBJ2-3, the V gene TRBV9; 9 nucleotides line up with TRBD1. The CDR3 is made up of 15 amino acids. Losses at the gene ends were 6 bases for V and 3 bases for J; bases not matched to a gene: 8. Germline V gene sequence: CDR1 SGDLS, CDR2 YYNGEE. The CDR3 loop is CASTRSGQGTDTQYF. As DNA, the CDR3 is TGTGCCAGCACACGTTCGGGACAGGGAACAGATACGCAGTATTTT.

The V call is TRBV20-1, the J call TRBJ1-2; TRBD1 matches at 8 bases. Germline assignment: CDR1 DFQATT and CDR2 SNEGSKA (reference sequence). The CDR3 sequence is 16 residues long. V shed 3 bases and J 0 bases; nucleotides not matched to a gene: 9. This CDR3 reads CSASITGGLANYGYTF. The CDR3 bases are TGCAGTGCTAGTATCACAGGGGGTCTAGCTAACTATGGCTACACCTTC.

The chain links TRBV10-2 to TRBJ2-3; a possible D gene is TRBD1 (6 bases). The CDR3 consists of 13 residues. Germline V gene lookup returns CDR1 WSHSY and CDR2 SAAADI. Trimming left V 8 bases short and J 0 bases short, with 9 bases between. The CDR3 spells CASHGQSTDTQYF. Written as DNA, the CDR3 is TGCGCCAGCCATGGACAGAGCACAGATACGCAGTATTTT.

V is TRBV5-4 and J is TRBJ1-4; D perhaps matches TRBD1 (6 bases). The CDR3 length is 16 residues. Trimming removed 4 bases from V and 5 bases from J, with 18 bases in between. The V gene's germline CDR1 is SGHNT and CDR2 YYREEE (reference sequence). CDR3 sequence (DNA): TGTGCCAGCAGCCCGTTTTATCCAGGGGTAAATGAAAAACTGTTTTTT. Amino acid sequence: CASSPFYPGVNEKLFF. The full variable domain, with the rest looked up from reference TRBV5-4 and TRBJ1-4, is ETGVTQSPTHLIKTRGQQVTLRCSSQSGHNTVSWYQQALGQGPQFIFQYYREEENGRGNFPPRFSGLQFPNYSSELNVNALELDDSALYLCASSPFYPGVNEKLFFGSGTQLSVL.

The V and J genes are TRBV7-9 and TRBJ2-1, with 11 bases lining up with TRBD2. From germline, CDR1 is SEHNR and CDR2 FQNEAQ (reference sequence). The junction had 9 bases not matched to a gene; V was cut back by 5 bases and J by 6 bases. This CDR3 contains 16 residues. The CDR3 region is CASSRTTGLAVNEQFF. In DNA, the CDR3 is TGTGCCAGCAGCCGAACCACGGGACTAGCGGTCAATGAGCAGTTCTTC. Full variable domain (rest looked up from reference TRBV7-9 and TRBJ2-1): DTGVSQNPRHKITKRGQNVTFRCDPISEHNRLYWYRQTLGQGPEFLTYFQNEAQLEKSRLLSDRFSAERPKGSFSTLEIQRTEQGDSAMYLCASSRTTGLAVNEQFFGPGTRLTVL.

The chain has TRBV11-1 and TRBJ2-7; TRBD2 matches 10 bases. Per the germline V gene, CDR1 is SGHAT and CDR2 is FQDESV (reference sequence). The V and J ends lost 5 bases and 4 bases, in that order; junction bases with no gene match: 8. This CDR3 spans 15 amino acids. In DNA, the CDR3 is TGTGCCAGCAGCACCACTCGGACTAGCGGATACGAGCAGTACTTC. Translated, it gives CASSTTRTSGYEQYF. Supplemented by reference TRBV11-1 and TRBJ2-7, the full variable domain reads EAEVAQSPRYKITEKSQAVAFWCDPISGHATLYWYRQILGQGPELLVQFQDESVVDDSQLPKDRFSAERLKGVDSTLKIQPAELGDSAMYLCASSTTRTSGYEQYFGPGTRLTVT.

The genes are TRBV9 and TRBJ2-7; D is possibly TRBD2 (6 bases). CDR1 is SGDLS, CDR2 YYNGEE, per germline. The V and J ends lost 4 bases and 0 bases respectively, with 17 bases between them. This CDR3 has 16 amino acids. CDR3 sequence (DNA): TGTGCCAGCAGCCCCCTAGGGGCCGGGAGCTCCTACGAGCAGTACTTC. Translated: CASSPLGAGSSYEQYF.

The V call is TRBV4-1, the J call TRBJ2-7; 8 positions match TRBD2. With V trimmed by 1 base and J by 3 bases, 11 bases remained unmatched. This CDR3 region has 17 residues. Germline V gives CDR1 MGHRA, CDR2 YSYEKL. CDR3 bases: TGCGCCAGCAGCCAAGGGGCCGGGACTAGGTCTCTCTACGAGCAGTACTTC. It specifies CASSQGAGTRSLYEQYF.

The chain has TRBV14 and TRBJ1-4; the D is unclear. Looked up from germline, CDR1 is SGHDN and CDR2 is FVKESK. V was clipped by 0 bases and J by 13 bases, with 9 bases between them. The CDR3 loop spans 12 amino acids. The CDR3 protein is CASSQDARRLFF. CDR3 in DNA: TGTGCCAGCAGCCAAGATGCGCGGCGACTGTTTTTT. Complete variable domain (other parts from reference TRBV14 and TRBJ1-4): EAGVTQFPSHSVIEKGQTVTLRCDPISGHDNLYWYRRVMGKEIKFLLHFVKESKQDESGMPNNRFLAERTGGTYSTLKVQPAELEDSGVYFCASSQDARRLFFGSGTQLSVL.